The 27 T cell receptor beta chains reported below all come from one sample, sequenced in a study of molecular identifiers for immune sequencing clone quantification. TCRdb reanalysed the PCR reads using MiXCR and keeps one entry per CDR3 protein. This table has under 800,000 distinct CDR3 sequences, approximately 24% appearing once. Sequencing used naive CD8+ T cells from blood, with Jurkat cell RNA spiked in. Noted subset: FACS-sorted CD8+CD4-CCR7+CD45RA+ naive T cells. The receptors were sampled from a human donor in good health. Some libraries in this study had Jurkat cell RNA spiked in.

Points on this clonotype: The junction departs from germline at one end; a sequencing error may be responsible. The chain has TRBV5-1 and TRBJ1-2; maybe TRBD1 (5 bases). In germline, CDR1 is SGHRS, CDR2 YFSETQ. The CDR3 spans 15 residues. The CDR3 DNA follows: TGCGCTAGCAGAAAAATGGACACGAGTGACTATGGCTACACCTTC. Its protein is CASRKMDTSDYGYTF.

About this clonotype: Being one base from a much bigger clone, this may be a read error. J is TRBJ2-6 and V is TRBV27; the match to TRBD1 covers 7 bases. CDR1 is MNHEY and CDR2 is SMNVEV in the germline V gene (reference sequence). This CDR3 region has 20 residues. CDR3 in DNA: TGTGCCTGCAGTTTATCTATAATTGACAGGGTTAACCCTGGGGCCAACGTCCTGACTTTC. Translating gives CACSLSIIDRVNPGANVLTF.

This clonotype was observed many times. This rearrangement joins TRBV27 to TRBJ1-5, with D hard to call. Germline CDR1 MNHEY, CDR2 SMNVEV (reference sequence). The CDR3 sequence is 14 residues long. The V gene lost 4 bases and the J gene lost 1 base, with 8 bases spanning the gap. Here the CDR3 DNA reads TGTGCCAGCAGTTCATACAGCAGCAATCAGCCCCAGCATTTT. This gives the protein CASSSYSSNQPQHF.

The chain recombines TRBV4-2 with TRBJ2-7; 7 nucleotides agree with TRBD2. Per germline, CDR1 LGHNA and CDR2 YNFKEQ. This CDR3 is built from 18 residues. V lost 0 bases to trimming and J lost 1 base; unmatched junction nucleotides: 12. CDR3 sequence reads: CASSQEWTRGGGSYEQYF. In DNA, the CDR3 is TGTGCCAGCAGCCAAGAATGGACCCGTGGGGGGGGGTCCTACGAGCAGTACTTC.

Notes on this clonotype: As the CDR3 is not closed by the conserved phenylalanine or tryptophan, this likely results from a read error. The chain recombines TRBV28 with TRBJ1-6; D perhaps matches TRBD1 (5 bases). Trimming took 7 bases from V and 8 from J, leaving 24 bases between them. The V gene's germline CDR1 is MDHEN and CDR2 SYDVKM. The CDR3 extends over 17 amino acids. The CDR3 region is CASTLSGGPGPHSPLHY. The CDR3 region has the DNA TGTGCCAGCACCTTAAGTGGGGGTCCAGGGCCCCATTCACCCCTCCACTAT.

This clonotype showed up many times. The chain has TRBV5-1 and TRBJ2-6, with D possibly TRBD1 on 5 matching bases. The length of the CDR3 is 15 residues. Germline V gene lookup returns CDR1 SGHRS and CDR2 YFSETQ. The V end lost 3 bases, the J end lost 1 base, and 8 bases lay between the germline ends. The CDR3 sequence: CASSSDRSGANVLTF. The CDR3 nucleotides read TGCGCCAGCAGCTCCGACAGATCTGGGGCCAACGTCCTGACTTTC.

This clonotype was seen a handful of times. One end of the junction varies from germline; a read error may be responsible. V and J are TRBV13 and TRBJ1-1; D possibly corresponds to TRBD1 (6 bases). This CDR3 contains 12 residues. Germline V gene lookup returns CDR1 PRHDT and CDR2 FYEKMQ (reference sequence). CDR3 nucleotides: TGTGCCAGCAGCCAAGGGGGTAATGAAGCTTCCTTT. Translating gives CASSQGGNEASF.

This clonotype was found a few times. The chain carries TRBV27 and TRBJ1-2; D is undetermined. V lost 2 bases and J lost 5, with 18 bases in between. This CDR3 is built from 16 residues. The germline V gene has CDR1 MNHEY and CDR2 SMNVEV (reference sequence). The CDR3 reads CASSLAPPWGIYGYTF. The CDR3 DNA reads as TGTGCCAGCAGTTTAGCCCCTCCGTGGGGTATTTATGGCTACACCTTC.

The sample holds many counts of this clonotype. The V and J genes are TRBV5-6 and TRBJ2-7, with D unresolved. The CDR3 contains 14 residues. V was clipped by 2 bases and J by 0 bases, with 9 bases between them. Germline V CDR1 and CDR2: SGHDT, YYEEEE. The CDR3 sequence is CASSLAGSSYEQYF. Here the CDR3 DNA reads TGTGCCAGCAGCTTAGCTGGCAGCTCCTACGAGCAGTACTTC.

The chain employs TRBV6-2 or TRBV6-3 and TRBJ2-7; perhaps TRBD1 as D (6 bases). V lost 11 bases and J 7 bases, leaving 21 bases between the germline ends. Per germline, CDR1 MNHEY and CDR2 SVGEGT. CDR3 size: 13 residues. The CDR3 sequence: CASEDPGVWEQYF. DNA of the CDR3: TGTGCCTCCGAGGATCCAGGGGTGTGGGAGCAGTACTTC.

This clonotype is a singleton in its sample. A read error is possible here, since a much larger clone lies one base away. The chain employs TRBV12-3 or TRBV12-4 and TRBJ2-3, with 13 bases lining up with TRBD2. Trimming took 5 bases from V and 6 from J; bases not matched to a gene: 14. This CDR3 region has 18 residues. This CDR3 reads CASSRQGLAGWPMDTQYF. The CDR3 DNA reads TGTGCCAGCAGTAGACAGGGACTAGCGGGATGGCCGATGGATACGCAGTATTTT.

Remarks on this clonotype: A single base separates this from a much larger clone, so it may be a read error. This chain uses TRBV4-1 with TRBJ1-5; the D is unclear. Germline CDR1 and CDR2: MGHRA and YSYEKL. This CDR3 is built from 13 residues. Written as DNA, the CDR3 is TGCGCCCGCAGCCGTGAAGGGAATCAGCCCCAGCATTTT. It codes for CARSREGNQPQHF.

V gene TRBV11-2 combines with J gene TRBJ2-7; weak D call: TRBD1 (6 bases). Germline V gives CDR1 SGHAT, CDR2 FQNNGV. CDR3 length: 15 amino acids. V was clipped by 5 bases and J by 1 base, with 15 bases between them. DNA of the CDR3: TGTGCCAGCAGCCCAGACAGGTACGATTCCTACGAGCAGTACTTC. It is translated as CASSPDRYDSYEQYF.

For this clonotype: This could be a read error, since a much larger clone is one nucleotide away. This CDR3 fails to terminate in the conserved phenylalanine or tryptophan, so it likely reflects a read error. The V and J genes are TRBV29-1 and TRBJ2-5; the D gene is possibly TRBD2 (7 bases). This CDR3 contains 15 residues. Germline values: CDR1 SQVTM, CDR2 ANQGSEA. V was cut by 5 bases and J by 0 bases, with 16 bases left in between. This CDR3 reads CSVLRRGAYQETQYS. The CDR3 DNA sequence: TGCAGCGTTCTACGACGGGGGGCGTACCAAGAGACCCAGTACTCC.

This clonotype was observed many times. The chain is built from TRBV13 and TRBJ2-5; D is ambiguous. V was clipped by 0 bases and J by 3 bases, with 8 bases between them. The CDR3 runs to 14 residues. CDR1 and CDR2 (germline): PRHDT, FYEKMQ (reference sequence). CDR3 sequence (DNA): TGTGCCAGCAGCTTAGGATTCGGAAAAGAGACCCAGTACTTC. It yields the protein CASSLGFGKETQYF.

In regard to this clonotype: The junction does not match germline at one end; this may be a read error. The chain uses TRBV20-1 and TRBJ2-7, with D possibly TRBD2 on 5 matching bases. The CDR3 consists of 14 residues. The germline V gene encodes CDR1 DFQATT and CDR2 SNEGSKA (reference sequence). In DNA, the CDR3 is TGCAGTACTAGTAGGTACGGGTTTCAGGACGAGCAGTACTTC. Protein sequence: CSTSRYGFQDEQYF.

This clonotype occurred many times. The chain employs TRBV5-4 and TRBJ1-1, with 12 bases that match TRBD1. Looked up from germline, CDR1 is SGHNT and CDR2 is YYREEE (reference sequence). V lost 5 bases and J lost 3; bases outside the gene matches: 5. This CDR3 comprises 15 residues. The CDR3 reads CASSKGQGADTEAFF. For the CDR3, the DNA is TGTGCCAGCAGTAAGGGACAGGGGGCTGACACTGAAGCTTTCTTT.

Only a few counts were recorded for this clonotype. The V gene is TRBV27, the J gene TRBJ2-3; 12 nucleotides agree with TRBD2. This CDR3 region has 16 residues. Germline V gives CDR1 MNHEY, CDR2 SMNVEV (reference sequence). V was clipped by 3 bases and J by 4 bases; unmatched bases: 5. The chain's CDR3 is CASSLLAGGLSDTQYF. Written as DNA, the CDR3 is TGTGCCAGCAGTTTGCTAGCGGGGGGGCTTTCAGATACGCAGTATTTT.

The rearrangement joins TRBV7-8 to TRBJ2-3, with D possibly matching TRBD2 (7 bases). This CDR3 region has 15 residues. From germline, CDR1 is SGHVS and CDR2 FQNEAQ. V gave up 0 bases and J gave up 5 bases, with 12 bases separating them. CDR3 amino acids: CASSLAGGQGDTQYF. DNA for the CDR3: TGTGCCAGCAGCTTAGCGGGGGGGCAGGGAGATACGCAGTATTTT.

This chain links TRBV10-3 with TRBJ1-5; weak D call: TRBD1 (5 bases). Deletions cut 4 bases from V and 2 bases from J, with 12 bases between. Germline CDR1 reads ENHRY; CDR2 reads SYGVKD. This CDR3 spans 15 amino acids. This chain's CDR3 is CAISGGALGNQPQHF. As DNA, the CDR3 is TGTGCCATCAGTGGTGGGGCCTTGGGCAATCAGCCCCAGCATTTT.

V is TRBV4-3 and J is TRBJ2-3; D is perhaps TRBD1 (7 bases). The CDR3 runs 17 residues. Germline V lookup: CDR1 LGHNA, CDR2 YSLEER. Between the trimmed V and J ends, which lost 0 bases and 5 bases, there was a span of 18 bases. CDR3 sequence: CASSQDRLAPGGDTQYF. The DNA for the CDR3 is TGCGCCAGCAGCCAAGATCGGCTAGCGCCAGGGGGAGATACGCAGTATTTT.

The chain joins TRBV20-1 to TRBJ2-7, with 7 bases aligning to TRBD1. After removal of 8 bases from V and 4 bases from J, the junction contained 14 bases not matched to a gene. There are 14 residues in the CDR3. The germline V gene has CDR1 DFQATT and CDR2 SNEGSKA (reference sequence). CDR3: CSTSATGTVYEQYF. Written as DNA, the CDR3 is TGCAGTACCTCCGCCACCGGGACAGTATACGAGCAGTACTTC.

Note on this clonotype: Given a much more abundant clone one base away, this may be a read error. The chain joins TRBV20-1 to TRBJ2-7; D ambiguous. V was cut by 2 bases and J by 5 bases, with 13 bases left in between. CDR3 length: 13 amino acids. Germline V gene sequence: CDR1 DFQATT, CDR2 SNEGSKA (reference sequence). CDR3 DNA sequence: TGCAGTGCTAGATTGGCGGACCGCCACGAGCAGTACTTC. Translated: CSARLADRHEQYF.

As to this clonotype: A much bigger clone sits one base away, suggesting this may be a read error. J is TRBJ1-1 and V is TRBV5-1, with 7 nucleotides matching TRBD1. Trimming at V came to 0 bases and at J to 6 bases, leaving 8 bases not matched to a gene. The CDR3 consists of 15 residues. Germline V gene sequence: CDR1 SGHRS, CDR2 YFSETQ. Written as DNA, the CDR3 is TGCGCCAGCAGCTTGGCCCCGACAGGGACCGCTGAAGCTTTCTTT. Translating gives CASSLAPTGTAEAFF.

The rearrangement links TRBV30 to TRBJ1-2; unclear D gene. Trimming removed 0 bases from V and 4 bases from J, with 12 bases in between. The germline V gene has CDR1 GTSNPN and CDR2 SVGIG (reference sequence). CDR3 size: 14 residues. The DNA of the CDR3 is TGTGCCTGGAGTGTATTTGGTTTCGGCTATGGCTACACCTTC. It translates to CAWSVFGFGYGYTF. The variable domain in full, with the rest retrieved from reference TRBV30 and TRBJ1-2, is SQTIHQWPATLVQPVGSPLSLECTVEGTSNPNLYWYRQAAGRGLQLLFYSVGIGQISSEVPQNLSASRPQDRQFILSSKKLLLSDSGFYLCAWSVFGFGYGYTFGSGTRLTVV.

This clonotype has more than one count but fewer than ten. The chain links TRBV19 to TRBJ1-1; D is ambiguous. The CDR3 is 15 amino acids. Deletions cut 6 bases from V and 1 base from J, with 15 bases between. Germline loops: CDR1 LNHDA, CDR2 SQIVND (reference sequence). The CDR3 DNA reads as TGTGCCAGTAGCATAAACAGCGCAAGGAACACTGAAGCTTTCTTT. Translated: CASSINSARNTEAFF.

Turning to this clonotype: An end of the junction does not agree with germline; a read error may underlie this. The chain links TRBV24-1 to TRBJ2-3; D is unclear. The CDR3 is 13 residues long. The germline CDR1 and CDR2 sequences are KGHDR and SFDVKD. The CDR3 sequence: CATSGGNTDAQYF. The DNA for the CDR3 is TGTGCCACCAGTGGCGGAAACACAGATGCGCAGTATTTT.